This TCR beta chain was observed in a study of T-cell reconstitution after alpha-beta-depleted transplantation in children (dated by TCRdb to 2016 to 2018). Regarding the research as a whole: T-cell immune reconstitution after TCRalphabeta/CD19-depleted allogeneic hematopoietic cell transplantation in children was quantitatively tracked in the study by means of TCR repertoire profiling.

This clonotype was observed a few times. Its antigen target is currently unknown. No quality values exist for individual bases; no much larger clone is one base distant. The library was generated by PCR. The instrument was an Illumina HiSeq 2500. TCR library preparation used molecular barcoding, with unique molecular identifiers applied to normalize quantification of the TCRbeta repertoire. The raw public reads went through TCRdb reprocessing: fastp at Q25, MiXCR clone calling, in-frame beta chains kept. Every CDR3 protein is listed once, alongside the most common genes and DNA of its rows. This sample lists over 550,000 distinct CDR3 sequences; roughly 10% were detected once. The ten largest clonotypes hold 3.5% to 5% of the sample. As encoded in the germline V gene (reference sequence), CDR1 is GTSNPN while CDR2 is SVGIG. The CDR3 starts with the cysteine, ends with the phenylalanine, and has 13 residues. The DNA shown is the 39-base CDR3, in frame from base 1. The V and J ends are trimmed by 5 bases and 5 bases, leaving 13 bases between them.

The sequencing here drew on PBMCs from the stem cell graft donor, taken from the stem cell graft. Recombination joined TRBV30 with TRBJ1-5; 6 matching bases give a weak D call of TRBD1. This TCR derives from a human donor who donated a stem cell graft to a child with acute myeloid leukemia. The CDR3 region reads CAWPRQVHQPQHF. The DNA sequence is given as TGTGCCTGGCCGCGACAGGTACATCAGCCCCAGCATTTT.